The entry below describes one T cell receptor (beta chain). The data were obtained in a study of blood T cell repertoires in COVID-19. Study-wide background: From T cells, B-cell-depleted T cells, or PBMCs came the material, which was cDNA or gDNA.

The CDR3 extends over 14 amino acids. Trimming removed 2 bases from V and 6 bases from J, with 11 bases in between. Germline loops: CDR1 KGHSH, CDR2 LQKENI. Sequencing was performed with immunoSEQ multiplex PCR; in TCRdb, only in-frame clones are kept and a portion is missing. The sample has about 160,000 clones; 75% to 85% are singletons. Sequencing was performed on peripheral blood. This receptor was taken from a woman aged 60-75 years with COVID-19, enrolled during active disease. This chain joins TRBV18 and TRBJ1-5; no reliable D call. DNA of the CDR3: TGTGCCAGCTCACCAGGAGTAGATGGTCAGCCCCAGCATTTT. It translates to CASSPGVDGQPQHF.